This T cell receptor beta chain was sequenced in a study of chemoradiotherapy in HPV16-positive cancers. This CDR3 is built from 12 residues. Germline V gene sequence: CDR1 MNHNS, CDR2 SASEGT. The ends were cut back, 3 bases at V and 8 bases at J, with 8 bases in the middle. Generated by immunoSEQ multiplex PCR, the TCRdb table keeps only in-frame clones and is missing some. In the table there are around 900 clones, about four fifths of which are singletons. The source is a human donor with HPV-associated anogenital cancer. Sequencing was performed on tumor tissue, taken from a patient who underwent chemoradiotherapy. The rearrangement joins TRBV6-1 to TRBJ1-3; D is perhaps TRBD1 (5 bases). In DNA form, the CDR3 reads TGTGCCAGCAGTGACGGAGGGGACACCATATATTTT. Amino acid sequence: CASSDGGDTIYF.